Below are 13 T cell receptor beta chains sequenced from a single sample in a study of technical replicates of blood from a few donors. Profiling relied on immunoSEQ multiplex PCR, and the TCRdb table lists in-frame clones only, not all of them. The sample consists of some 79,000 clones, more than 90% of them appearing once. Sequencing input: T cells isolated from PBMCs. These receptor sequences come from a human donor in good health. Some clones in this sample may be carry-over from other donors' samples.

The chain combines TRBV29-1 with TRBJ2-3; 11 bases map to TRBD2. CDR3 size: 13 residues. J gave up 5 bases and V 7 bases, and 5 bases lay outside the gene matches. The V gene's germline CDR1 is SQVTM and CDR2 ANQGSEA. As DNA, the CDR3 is TGCAGCGCCCTAGCGGGAGGAAGAGATACGCAGTATTTT. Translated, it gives CSALAGGRDTQYF.

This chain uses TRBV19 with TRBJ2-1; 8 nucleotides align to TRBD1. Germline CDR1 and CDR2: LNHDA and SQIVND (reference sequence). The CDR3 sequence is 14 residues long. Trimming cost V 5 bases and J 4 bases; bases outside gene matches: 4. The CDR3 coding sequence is TGTGCCAGTAGTGTTACAGGGGGGTACAATGAGCAGTTCTTC. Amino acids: CASSVTGGYNEQFF.

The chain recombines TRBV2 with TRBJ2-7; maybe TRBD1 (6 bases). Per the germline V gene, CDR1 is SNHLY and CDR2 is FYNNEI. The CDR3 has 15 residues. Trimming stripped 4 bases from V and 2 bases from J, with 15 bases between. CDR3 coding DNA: TGTGCCAGCAGTGGGACAGATACCCCCCCCTACGAGCAGTACTTC. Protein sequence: CASSGTDTPPYEQYF.

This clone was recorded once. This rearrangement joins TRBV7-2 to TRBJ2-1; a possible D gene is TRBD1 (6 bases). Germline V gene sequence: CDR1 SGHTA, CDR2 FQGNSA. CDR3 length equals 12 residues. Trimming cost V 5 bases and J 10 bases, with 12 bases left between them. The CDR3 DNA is TGTGCCAGCAGCATACAGGGTGGAGAGCAGTTCTTC. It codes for CASSIQGGEQFF.

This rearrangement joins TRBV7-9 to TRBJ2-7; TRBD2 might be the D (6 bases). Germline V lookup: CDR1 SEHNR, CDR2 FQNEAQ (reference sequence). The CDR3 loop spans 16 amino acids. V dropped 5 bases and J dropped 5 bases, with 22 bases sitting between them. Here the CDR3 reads CASSREGTSPAHEQYF. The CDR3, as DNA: TGTGCCAGCAGCCGCGAAGGGACTTCCCCTGCCCACGAGCAGTACTTC.

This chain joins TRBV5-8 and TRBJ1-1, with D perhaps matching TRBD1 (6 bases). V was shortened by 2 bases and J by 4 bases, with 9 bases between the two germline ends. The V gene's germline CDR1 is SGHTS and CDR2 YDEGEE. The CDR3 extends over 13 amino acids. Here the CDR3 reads CASSFRGITEAFF. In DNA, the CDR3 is TGTGCCAGCAGCTTCAGGGGAATCACTGAAGCTTTCTTT.

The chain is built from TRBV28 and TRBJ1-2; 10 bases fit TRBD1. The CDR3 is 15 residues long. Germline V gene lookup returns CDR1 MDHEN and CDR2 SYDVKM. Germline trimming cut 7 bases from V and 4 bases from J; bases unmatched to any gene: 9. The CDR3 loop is CASTQVTGGGYGYTF. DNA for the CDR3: TGTGCCAGCACCCAAGTGACAGGGGGCGGCTATGGCTACACCTTC.

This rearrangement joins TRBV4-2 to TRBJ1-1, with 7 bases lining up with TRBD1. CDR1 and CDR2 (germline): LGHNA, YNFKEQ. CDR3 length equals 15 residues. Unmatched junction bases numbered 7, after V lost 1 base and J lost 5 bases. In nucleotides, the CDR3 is TGTGCCAGCAGCCAAGTTAGTGAGGGGGCGACTGAAGCTTTCTTT. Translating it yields CASSQVSEGATEAFF.

This CDR3 is CASSLGGAKEKLFF. The CDR3 DNA reads TGTGCCAGCAGCCTGGGGGGGGCGAAGGAAAAACTGTTTTTT. The genes are TRBV27 and TRBJ1-4, with a weak D call TRBD1 (6 bases). CDR3 size: 14 residues. CDR1 is MNHEY, CDR2 SMNVEV, per germline (reference sequence). Trimming shortened V by 6 bases and J by 8 bases, and 16 bases separated the two germline ends.

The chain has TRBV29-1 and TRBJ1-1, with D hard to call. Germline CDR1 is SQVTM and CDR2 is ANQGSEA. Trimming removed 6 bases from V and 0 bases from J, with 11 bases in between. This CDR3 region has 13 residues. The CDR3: CSVKRTMNTEAFF. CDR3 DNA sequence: TGCAGCGTGAAGAGAACTATGAACACTGAAGCTTTCTTT.

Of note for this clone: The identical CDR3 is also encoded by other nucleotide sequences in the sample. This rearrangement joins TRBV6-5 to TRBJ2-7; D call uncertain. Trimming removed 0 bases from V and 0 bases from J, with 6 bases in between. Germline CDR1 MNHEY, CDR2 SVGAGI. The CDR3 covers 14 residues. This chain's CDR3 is CASSYSSSSYEQYF. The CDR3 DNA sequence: TGTGCCAGCAGTTACTCGTCGAGCTCCTACGAGCAGTACTTC.

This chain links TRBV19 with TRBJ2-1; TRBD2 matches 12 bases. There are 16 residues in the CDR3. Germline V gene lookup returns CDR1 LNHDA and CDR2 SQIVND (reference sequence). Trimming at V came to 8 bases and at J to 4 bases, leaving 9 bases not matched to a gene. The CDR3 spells CASASLTSGRYNEQFF. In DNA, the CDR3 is TGTGCCAGTGCTTCTCTAACTAGCGGGAGGTACAATGAGCAGTTCTTC.

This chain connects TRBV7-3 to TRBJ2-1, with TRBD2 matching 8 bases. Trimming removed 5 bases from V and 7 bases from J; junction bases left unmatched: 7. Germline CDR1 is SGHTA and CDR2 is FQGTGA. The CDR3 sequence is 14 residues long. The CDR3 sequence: CASSISGIRNEQFF. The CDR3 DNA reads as TGTGCCAGCAGCATTAGCGGGATTCGGAATGAGCAGTTCTTC. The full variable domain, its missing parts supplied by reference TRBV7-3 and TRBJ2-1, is GAGVSQTPSNKVTEKGKYVELRCDPISGHTALYWYRQSLGQGPEFLIYFQGTGAADDSGLPNDRFFAVRPEGSVSTLKIQRTERGDSAVYLCASSISGIRNEQFFGPGTRLTVL.